Below are 12 T cell receptor beta chains sequenced from a single sample in a study of blood T cell repertoires in COVID-19. Measured with immunoSEQ multiplex PCR; TCRdb has only the in-frame clones, and not every one. Of some 400,000 clones in the sample, over 75% were seen once. Material: peripheral blood. Receptors originate from a woman in her fifties or sixties with COVID-19, enrolled during active disease.

The rearrangement links TRBV6-6 to TRBJ2-7; a possible D gene is TRBD1 (5 bases). The V end was cut by 5 bases, the J end by 2 bases, with 16 bases between. Germline V gene data show CDR1 as MNHNY and CDR2 as SVGAGI (reference sequence). CDR3 size: 15 residues. The CDR3 nucleotides read TGTGCCAGCAGTCCCCTCAGGGATACTACCTACGAGCAGTACTTC. Residues: CASSPLRDTTYEQYF.

The V gene is TRBV19, the J gene TRBJ1-5, with D perhaps TRBD1 (6 bases). The CDR3 is 15 residues long. Between the trimmed V and J ends, which lost 6 bases and 13 bases, there was a span of 25 bases. Germline V gene sequence: CDR1 LNHDA, CDR2 SQIVND (reference sequence). CDR3 region: CASSTTRGARQVQHF. CDR3 DNA: TGTGCCAGTAGCACCACCAGGGGTGCACGGCAGGTTCAGCATTTT.

CDR3 loop: CASAGQGAGDYGYTF. The CDR3 coding sequence is TGTGCCAGCGCCGGACAGGGGGCCGGGGACTATGGCTACACCTTC. V and J are TRBV6-5 and TRBJ1-2; the match to TRBD1 covers 11 bases. The CDR3 loop spans 15 amino acids. The J segment lost 3 bases and the V segment lost 8 bases, leaving 8 bases of the junction unmatched. CDR1 and CDR2 (germline): MNHEY, SVGAGI.

Worth noting for this clone: Other DNA variants within this sample encode the same CDR3. CDR3 protein: CASSLTSGGTGELFF. In nucleotides, the CDR3 is TGCGCCAGCAGCTTGACCAGCGGGGGCACCGGGGAGCTGTTTTTT. The V and J genes are TRBV5-1 and TRBJ2-2; 8 bases match TRBD2. V lost 1 base and J lost 4; bases outside the gene matches: 3. This CDR3 contains 15 residues. CDR1 and CDR2 from the germline V gene are SGHRS and YFSETQ.

CDR3 protein: CASSIAVNQPQHF. In DNA, the CDR3 is TGTGCCAGTAGTATCGCAGTGAATCAGCCCCAGCATTTT. The rearrangement joins TRBV19 to TRBJ1-5; no firm D call. The V and J ends lost 3 bases and 4 bases respectively, with 7 bases between them. The CDR3 length is 13 residues. CDR1 is LNHDA and CDR2 is SQIVND in the germline V gene (reference sequence).

V gene TRBV19 combines with J gene TRBJ2-2, with D possibly being TRBD1 (6 bases). The CDR3 loop spans 14 amino acids. Germline V gene data show CDR1 as LNHDA and CDR2 as SQIVND (reference sequence). V dropped 5 bases and J dropped 3 bases, with 10 bases sitting between them. The CDR3 here is CASSPQGYTGELFF. The CDR3 nucleotides are TGTGCCAGTAGTCCTCAGGGGTACACCGGGGAGCTGTTTTTT.

The CDR3 bases are TGTGCCAGCAGTAGAGCTTACACCGGGGAGCTGTTTTTT. Encoded protein: CASSRAYTGELFF. The chain joins TRBV2 to TRBJ2-2; D is unresolved. The CDR3 contains 13 residues. Germline CDR1 is SNHLY and CDR2 is FYNNEI. Trimming shortened V by 5 bases and J by 3 bases, and 7 bases separated the two germline ends.

The CDR3, as DNA: TGTGCCAGCAGCCGCGGAGGAGGAGGCGGGGGGGACAATGAGCAGTTCTTC. This translates into CASSRGGGGGGDNEQFF. The chain combines TRBV4-2 with TRBJ2-1, with 9 bases lining up with TRBD2. Germline CDR1 LGHNA, CDR2 YNFKEQ. V shed 4 bases and J 5 bases; nucleotides not matched to a gene: 12. The CDR3 sequence is 17 residues long.

The genes are TRBV30 and TRBJ1-1; D possibly corresponds to TRBD1 (5 bases). CDR3 length: 14 amino acids. Germline V gene sequence: CDR1 GTSNPN, CDR2 SVGIG (reference sequence). Deletions cut 5 bases from V and 7 bases from J, with 20 bases between. CDR3 coding DNA: TGTGCCTGGGTCGGGGGGTGGGGAACAAATGAAGCTTTCTTT. It yields the protein CAWVGGWGTNEAFF.

CDR3 in amino acids: CASSWGQTSPEAFF. For the CDR3, the DNA is TGCGCCAGCAGCTGGGGACAGACGAGTCCTGAAGCTTTCTTT. The chain couples TRBV5-1 to TRBJ1-1, with TRBD1 matching 7 bases. Germline V gene sequence: CDR1 SGHRS, CDR2 YFSETQ. The CDR3 is 14 residues long. Trimming at V came to 3 bases and at J to 6 bases, leaving 8 bases not matched to a gene.

This chain uses TRBV5-1 with TRBJ1-3, with D unclear. Trimming took off 3 bases at V and 2 bases at J, with 6 bases between the two ends. Germline V gene lookup returns CDR1 SGHRS and CDR2 YFSETQ. The CDR3 covers 13 residues. The CDR3 coding sequence is TGCGCCAGCAGCTATTCAGCTGGAAACACCATATATTTT. Its translation is CASSYSAGNTIYF.

The chain links TRBV29-1 to TRBJ2-1, with TRBD1 identical over 7 bases. The V segment lost 8 bases and the J segment 4 bases; nucleotides outside the gene matches: 8. The length of the CDR3 is 13 residues. Germline V CDR1 and CDR2: SQVTM, ANQGSEA. The CDR3, as DNA: TGCAGCACAAACAGGGGATCTTACAATGAGCAGTTCTTC. This sequence encodes CSTNRGSYNEQFF.